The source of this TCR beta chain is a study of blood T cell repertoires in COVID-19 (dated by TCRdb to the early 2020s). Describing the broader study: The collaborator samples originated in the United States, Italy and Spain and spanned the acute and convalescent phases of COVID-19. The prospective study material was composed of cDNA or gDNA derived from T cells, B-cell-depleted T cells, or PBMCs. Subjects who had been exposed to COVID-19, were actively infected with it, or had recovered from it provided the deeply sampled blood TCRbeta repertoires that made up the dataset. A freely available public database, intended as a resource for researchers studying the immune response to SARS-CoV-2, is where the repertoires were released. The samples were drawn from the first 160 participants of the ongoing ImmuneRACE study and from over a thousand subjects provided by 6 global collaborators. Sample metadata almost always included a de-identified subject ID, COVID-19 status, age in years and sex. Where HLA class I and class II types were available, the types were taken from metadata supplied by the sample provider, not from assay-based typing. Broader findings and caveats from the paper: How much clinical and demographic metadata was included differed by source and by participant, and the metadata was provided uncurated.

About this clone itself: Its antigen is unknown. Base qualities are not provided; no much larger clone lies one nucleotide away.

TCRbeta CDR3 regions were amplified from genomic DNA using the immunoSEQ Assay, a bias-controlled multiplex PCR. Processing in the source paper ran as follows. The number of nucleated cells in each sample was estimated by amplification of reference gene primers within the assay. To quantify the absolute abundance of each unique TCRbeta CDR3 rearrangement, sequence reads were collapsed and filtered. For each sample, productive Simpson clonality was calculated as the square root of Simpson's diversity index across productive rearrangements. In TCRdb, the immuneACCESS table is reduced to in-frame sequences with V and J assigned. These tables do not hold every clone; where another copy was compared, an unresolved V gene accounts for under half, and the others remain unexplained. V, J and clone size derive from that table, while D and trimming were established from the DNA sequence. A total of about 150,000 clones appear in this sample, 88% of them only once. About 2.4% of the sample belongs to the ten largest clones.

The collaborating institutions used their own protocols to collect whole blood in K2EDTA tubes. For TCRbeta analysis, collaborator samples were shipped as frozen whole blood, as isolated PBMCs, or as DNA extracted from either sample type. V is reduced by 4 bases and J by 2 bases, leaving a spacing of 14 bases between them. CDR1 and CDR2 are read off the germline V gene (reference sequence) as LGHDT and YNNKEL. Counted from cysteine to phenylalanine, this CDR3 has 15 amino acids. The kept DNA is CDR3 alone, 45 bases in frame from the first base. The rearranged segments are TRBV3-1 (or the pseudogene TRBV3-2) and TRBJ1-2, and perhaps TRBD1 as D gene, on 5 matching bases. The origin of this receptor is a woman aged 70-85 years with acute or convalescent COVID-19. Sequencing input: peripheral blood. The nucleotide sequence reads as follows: TGTGCCAGCAGCCGGGGGGGACCTCTAAACTATGGCTACACCTTC. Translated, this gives CASSRGGPLNYGYTF.